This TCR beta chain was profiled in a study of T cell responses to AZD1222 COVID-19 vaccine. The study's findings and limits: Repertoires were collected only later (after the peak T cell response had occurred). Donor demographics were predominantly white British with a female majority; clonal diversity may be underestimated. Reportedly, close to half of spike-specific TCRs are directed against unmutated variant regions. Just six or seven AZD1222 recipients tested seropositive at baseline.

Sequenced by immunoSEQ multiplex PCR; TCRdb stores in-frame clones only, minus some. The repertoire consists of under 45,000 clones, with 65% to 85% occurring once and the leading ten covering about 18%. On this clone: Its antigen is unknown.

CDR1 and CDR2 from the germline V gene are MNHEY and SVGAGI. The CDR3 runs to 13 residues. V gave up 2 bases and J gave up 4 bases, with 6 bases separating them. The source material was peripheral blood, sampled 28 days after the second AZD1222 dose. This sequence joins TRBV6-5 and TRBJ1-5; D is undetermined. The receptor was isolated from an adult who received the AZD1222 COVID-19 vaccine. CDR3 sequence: CASSYLPNQPQHF. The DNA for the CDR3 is TGTGCCAGCAGTTACCTGCCAAATCAGCCCCAGCATTTT.